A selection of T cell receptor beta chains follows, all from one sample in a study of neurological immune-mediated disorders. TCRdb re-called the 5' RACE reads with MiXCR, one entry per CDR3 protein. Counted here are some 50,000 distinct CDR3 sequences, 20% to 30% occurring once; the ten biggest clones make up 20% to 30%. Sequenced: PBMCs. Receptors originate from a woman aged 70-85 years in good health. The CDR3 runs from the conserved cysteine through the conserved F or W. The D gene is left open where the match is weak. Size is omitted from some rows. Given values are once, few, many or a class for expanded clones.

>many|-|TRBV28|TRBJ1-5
TGTGCCAGCAGTTTAAGGGTGCATTCGGGGTTCGGAGGCAATCAGCCCCAGCATTTT
CASSLRVHSGFGGNQPQHF
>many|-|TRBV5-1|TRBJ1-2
TGCGCCAGCAGCTTGGACGTCGCGGTAACCTATGGCTACACCTTC
CASSLDVAVTYGYTF
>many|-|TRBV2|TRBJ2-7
TGTGCCAGCAGCCTCCCTCTCACCTACGAGCAGTACTTC
CASSLPLTYEQYF
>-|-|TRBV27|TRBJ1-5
TGTGCCAGCAGTTTAGAACCACACAATCAGCCCCAGCATTTT
CASSLEPHNQPQHF
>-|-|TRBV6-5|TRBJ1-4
TGTGCCAGCAGTTACGGGCAGCATAATGAAAAACTGTTTTTT
CASSYGQHNEKLFF
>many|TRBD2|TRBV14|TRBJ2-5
TGTGCCAGCAGCCAAGGACTAGCGGGAGCAGAGACCCAGTACTTC
CASSQGLAGAETQYF
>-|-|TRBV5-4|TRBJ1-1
TGTGCCAGCAGCACCCGACAGACGAACACTGAAGCTTTCTTT
CASSTRQTNTEAFF
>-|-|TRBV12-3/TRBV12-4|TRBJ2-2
TGTGCCAGCAGTACCCGGACATGGAGAACCGGGGAGCTGTTTTTT
CASSTRTWRTGELFF
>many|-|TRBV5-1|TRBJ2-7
TGCGCCAGCAGCCCCTTTGGCTACGAGCAGTACTTC
CASSPFGYEQYF
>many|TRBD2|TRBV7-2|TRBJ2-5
TGTGCCAGCAGCTTAGGCGGGGGGTACCAAGAGACCCAGTACTTC
CASSLGGGYQETQYF
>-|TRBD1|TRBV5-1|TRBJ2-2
TGCGCCAGCAGCTTACTACAGGGGGCCGGGGAGCTGTTTTTT
CASSLLQGAGELFF
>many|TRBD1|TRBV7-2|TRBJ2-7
TGTGCCAGCAGCTTCCGGGACAGAGGGACCTACGAGCAGTACTTC
CASSFRDRGTYEQYF
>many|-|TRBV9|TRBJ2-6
TGTGCCAGCAGGGGCCCCGGGGCCAACGTCCTGACTTTC
CASRGPGANVLTF
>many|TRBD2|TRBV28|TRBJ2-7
TGTGCCAGCAGTTTGGGCGGGGGGAGGTTCGAGCAGTACTTC
CASSLGGGRFEQYF
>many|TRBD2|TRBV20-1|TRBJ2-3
TGCAGTGCTAGGCGACTAGCGGGAGGGCGCACAGATACGCAGTATTTT
CSARRLAGGRTDTQYF
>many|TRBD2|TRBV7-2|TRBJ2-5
TGTGCCAGCAGCCGCGTTAGCGGGAGCCCGGAGACCCAGTACTTC
CASSRVSGSPETQYF
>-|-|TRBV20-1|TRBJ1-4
TGCAGTGCCCCAGGACAAGGACACGAAAAACTGTTTTTT
CSAPGQGHEKLFF